This T cell receptor (beta chain) was found in a study of identical twins. No donor was unhealthy or non-Caucasian. Findings of the study overall: Beta out-of-frame sequences displayed a weaker excess of sharing between twins. Part of the zero-insertion signal could reflect confounding by invariant MAIT and iNKT cells.

Via MiXCR, TCRdb re-called the 5' RACE reads, giving one row per CDR3 protein. This sample has around 290,000 distinct CDR3 sequences, with roughly 10% found just once. V lost 6 bases to trimming and J lost 3 bases; unmatched junction nucleotides: 8. In germline, CDR1 is LGHNT, CDR2 FRNRAP. The CDR3 contains 15 residues. Comments on this clonotype: Its antigen is still unknown.

Another study also made use of these data, one on yellow fever vaccine responses in identical twins.

The sequenced material came from CD8+ T cells sorted from blood. The receptor comes from a woman younger than 30 in good health. V usage is TRBV12-5 and J usage is TRBJ2-5; 9 positions match TRBD2. In DNA form, the CDR3 reads TGTGCTAGTGGGCCAGGGGTAGCGGGAGAAGAGACCCAGTACTTC. Its protein product is CASGPGVAGEETQYF.